This TCR beta chain was captured in a study of beta chain features in type 1 diabetes. Study-level background: What patients shared with healthy donors was a similar profile of age, gender and cell yields.

Reverse transcription of all isolated RNA meant that expressed TCRB transcripts were sequenced. Here immunoSEQ multiplex PCR was the method, and the copy in TCRdb shows in-frame clones only, minus some. Here the sample spans some 900,000 clones, roughly a sixth being singletons. Study-wide results and limits: Among patients, naive, central memory and Treg TCRB repertoires appeared more similar than among healthy donors. Insertion counts at VDJ junctions were lower in type 1 diabetes patients, who also showed more deletions there.

As regards this clone: Antigen specificity is unknown.

The ends lost 0 bases at V and 5 bases at J; junction bases unmatched: 3. The CDR3 contains 16 residues. From germline, CDR1 is SGHNT and CDR2 YYREEE (reference sequence). This rearrangement joins TRBV5-4 to TRBJ2-5; 14 nucleotides match TRBD2. The sequence was collected from a young woman in good health. The sample comprised naive CD4+ T cells from blood. The CDR3 DNA is TGTGCCAGCAGCTTGGGGACTAGCGGGAGGAGTGAGACCCAGTACTTC. Amino acids: CASSLGTSGRSETQYF.